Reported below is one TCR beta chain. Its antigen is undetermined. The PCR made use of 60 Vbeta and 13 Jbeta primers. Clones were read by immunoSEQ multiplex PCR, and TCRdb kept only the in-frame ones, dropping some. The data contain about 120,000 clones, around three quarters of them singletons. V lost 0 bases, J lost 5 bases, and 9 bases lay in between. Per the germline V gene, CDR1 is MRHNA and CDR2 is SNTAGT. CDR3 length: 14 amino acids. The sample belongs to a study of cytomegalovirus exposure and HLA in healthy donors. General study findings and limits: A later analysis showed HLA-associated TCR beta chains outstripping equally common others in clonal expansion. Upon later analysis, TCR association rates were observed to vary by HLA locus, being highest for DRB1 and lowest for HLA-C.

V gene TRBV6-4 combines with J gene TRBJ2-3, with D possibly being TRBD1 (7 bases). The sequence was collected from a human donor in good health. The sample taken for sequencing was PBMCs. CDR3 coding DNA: TGTGCCAGCAGTGACTCGCAGGGGGGAGATACGCAGTATTTT. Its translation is CASSDSQGGDTQYF.